This T cell receptor (beta chain) appears in the sequencing data of a study of T cell responses to AZD1222 COVID-19 vaccine. Across the whole study: Second-dose timings of about 4 or about 12 weeks were pooled. Points from the study as a whole: Spike-specific TCR breadth and depth rose after two AZD1222 doses. Repertoires were sampled only after the peak T cell response.

The data were produced by immunoSEQ multiplex PCR, yet TCRdb's version contains in-frame clones alone and is incomplete. Altogether about 70,000 clones are present, 75% to 90% being singletons, with the ten largest covering around 21%. The germline CDR1 and CDR2 sequences are MNHEY and SVGAGI. V was cut by 5 bases and J by 6 bases, with 17 bases left in between. The CDR3 contains 15 residues. Concerning this clone: Its target is not known.

This specimen consisted of peripheral blood, obtained on day 0 of AZD1222 vaccination. The chain has TRBV6-5 and TRBJ1-5; no reliable D call. This sequence originates from an adult in good health. The CDR3 DNA follows: TGTGCCAGCAGTCCGGACCCCTATAGCCGTCAGCCCCAGCATTTT. As protein: CASSPDPYSRQPQHF.